This TCR beta chain derives from a study of Graves' ophthalmopathy and Graves' hyperthyroidism (dated by TCRdb to 2017 to 2018). With regard to the full study: Peripheral blood was collected before any treatment was given, at the time of initial diagnosis. Once sampling was done, hyperthyroidism patients were given methimazole at a starting dose of 30 mg daily, while ophthalmopathy patients were given high-dose intravenous methylprednisolone. The study used TCR beta repertoire signatures to distinguish Graves' ophthalmopathy from Graves' hyperthyroidism and to predict progression to ophthalmopathy. In more than five hyperthyroidism patients, T-cell repertoires of thyroid tissue and blood were compared. In total, some 130 blood samples were TCR-sequenced: 40 to 45 ophthalmopathy, 75 hyperthyroidism and approximately 17 hyperthyroidism-to-ophthalmopathy patients. A discovery set of 100 patients (approximately 45 ophthalmopathy, under 65 stable hyperthyroidism) was enrolled to explore V-J signatures distinguishing ophthalmopathy from hyperthyroidism. The independent validation cohort included 18 hyperthyroidism patients plus 17 patients who later progressed from hyperthyroidism to ophthalmopathy. For training and testing, the 100 or so patients in the discovery cohort were randomly divided in a 7:3 ratio. Study-wide findings and limitations: In validation, the model predicted ophthalmopathy progression with about 70% sensitivity and 72.22% specificity; fewer than 15 predicted patients were CT-confirmed with GO in a median of about 6.1 months. Among expanded thyroid clonotypes with frequency above 0.001, most also showed up in blood, which suggests that blood repertoires may reflect the thyroid immune response. No statistical method was used to set the sample size in advance, and the investigators knew which group each participant was assigned to. The 13-signature model separated ophthalmopathy from stable hyperthyroidism with 85% to 90% sensitivity and around 81% specificity in cross-validation, and 80%/75% in the test set.

This clonotype was seen ten or more times. Its antigen is unknown. Nothing much larger sits one base from this clone, and base qualities are not available. TCR beta CDR3 regions were amplified from RNA transcripts for repertoire sequencing. The first round of RT-PCR was done with HTBI primers and the Qiagen OneStep RT-PCR kit, and was followed by a second round of multiplex PCR, then size selection and purification. Sequencing of the libraries was carried out on an Illumina HiSeq2000 in paired-end mode with 100 bp reads. The authors processed their data as follows. SOAPnuke was used to process the reads, throwing out any read that had adapters, had uncalled bases, had a mean Phred below 15, or lacked an exact constant-primer or identifier match. COPE v1.2.5 was used to merge the high-quality paired reads. Each unique nucleotide sequence was defined as a clonotype, and clonotypes were aligned to IMGT TRB V, D and J references with MiTCR v1.1. The analysis was limited to V-J combinations with a frequency above 0.0001, which together covered around 99% of the repertoires. For each V-J combination, a TCR clonal expansion and chaos score was defined as the ratio of F50 clonal expansion to chaos observed in the TCRdist matrix. Welch's t-statistics and random forest were used to reduce features to 10 to 15 V-J combinations, which were fed into a naive Bayes classifier. Thyroid-blood repertoire similarity was quantified with the Morisita-Horn index. TCRdb passed the public sequencing reads through fastp at Q25 and MiXCR, retaining productive beta sequences. Each CDR3 protein appears once, grouped with its most common genes and DNA. The V and J calls shown here were made by TCRdb, not taken from the authors' results. The sample has some 400,000 distinct CDR3 sequences on record, approximately 20% of them singletons. 1.6% of the sample comes from the top ten.

The ophthalmopathy patients had moderately to severely active disease, with a Clinical Activity Score of 3 or higher, a NOSPECS grade of 4 or higher, and a disease duration of less than 3 months. Patients with other autoimmune diseases, uncontrolled infections, pregnancy or lactation were excluded. Diagnosis was based on clinical symptoms, serum thyroxine, TRAb, thyroid ultrasound and orbital computed tomography. PBMCs were isolated from about 9.1 ml of fresh peripheral blood by Ficoll-Paque density gradient centrifugation. Total RNA was extracted with Trizol reagent and quality-checked on an Agilent 2100 Bioanalyzer. The CDR3 sequence holds 17 residues, the cysteine and phenylalanine included. Kept here is only the CDR3 DNA, which spans 51 bases and is read in frame from base 1. The trim is 0 bases for V and 5 bases for J, with a gap of 19 bases between the germline ends. CDR1 and CDR2 were assigned from the germline V gene (reference sequence) as LNHDA and SQIVND.

The origin of this receptor is a woman aged 18-29 years with Graves' ophthalmopathy. Donor details come from another sample of the same person, matched by shared clones. The chain was built from TRBV19 and TRBJ2-5; the D element might be TRBD1 or TRBD2, as each aligns at 5 bases. Source material: peripheral blood. CDR3 reads: CASSIDPRGSPQETQYF. DNA sequence: TGTGCCAGTAGTATAGATCCGAGGGGCAGTCCTCAGGAGACCCAGTACTTC.